This T cell receptor (beta chain) was sequenced during a study of T cell repertoires in cytomegalovirus infection (dated by TCRdb to about 2019). Describing the broader study: The peptide stimulations were aimed at well-studied HLA-B-restricted epitopes as well as recently identified HLA-C-restricted CMV epitopes, whose presentation resists viral immunomodulation. The HLA type of each donor mattered for the analysis, because public TCR beta signatures pointed to carriage of CMV infection along with the matching HLA type. What the study reported, not specific to this receptor: The ex vivo response was dominated by HLA-C-restricted CMV-specific TCR beta clonotypes, and the single most frequent clonotype in two of eight donors was supplied by these HLA-C-restricted clonotypes. Carriers of CMV infection plus the relevant HLA type were discriminated by the cumulative frequency of public TCR beta family members in the study cohort and in an independent roughly 340-donor cohort.

The CDR3 sequence holds 15 residues, the cysteine and phenylalanine included. Only the CDR3 DNA stays, 45 bases, in frame from base 1. From a lookup of the germline V gene (reference sequence), CDR1 and CDR2 are SEHNR and FQNEAQ. The V end loses 6 bases and the J end loses 2 bases, and a stretch of 13 bases separates them. This clonotype was seen a few times. There is no known antigen for this receptor. Per-base quality was not reported, and no clone a single base away is much larger than it. This specimen's treatment or condition label, interpreted: in vitro stimulation with specific CMV peptide epitopes to enrich CMV-specific T cells. The sample was run on an Illumina HiSeq 1500. TCRdb itself trimmed the public reads at Q25 with fastp, ran MiXCR and retained productive beta chains. Rows with a matching CDR3 protein are joined into one entry that keeps the most common DNA and genes. Here the sample has about 890,000 distinct CDR3 sequences; approximately 32% occur a single time. The ten top clones hold about an eighth of the sample.

Sequenced material: cultured CD8+ T cells from PBMCs, taken from culture after CMV antigen stimulation. The V gene is TRBV7-9 and the J gene is TRBJ1-4, with a tentative D gene TRBD1 over 5 matching bases. This TCR came from a human donor in good health (CMV status not recorded). Some clones in this sample may be carry-over from other donors' samples. CDR3 region: CASSWGAGTNEKLFF. DNA sequence: TGTGCCAGCAGTTGGGGCGCTGGGACTAATGAAAAACTGTTTTTT. With the portions outside the CDR3 filled from the reference TRBV7-9 and TRBJ1-4 genes, the complete variable region becomes DTGVSQNPRHKITKRGQNVTFRCDPISEHNRLYWYRQTLGQGPEFLTYFQNEAQLEKSRLLSDRFSAERPKGSFSTLEIQRTEQGDSAMYLCASSWGAGTNEKLFFGSGTQLSVL.